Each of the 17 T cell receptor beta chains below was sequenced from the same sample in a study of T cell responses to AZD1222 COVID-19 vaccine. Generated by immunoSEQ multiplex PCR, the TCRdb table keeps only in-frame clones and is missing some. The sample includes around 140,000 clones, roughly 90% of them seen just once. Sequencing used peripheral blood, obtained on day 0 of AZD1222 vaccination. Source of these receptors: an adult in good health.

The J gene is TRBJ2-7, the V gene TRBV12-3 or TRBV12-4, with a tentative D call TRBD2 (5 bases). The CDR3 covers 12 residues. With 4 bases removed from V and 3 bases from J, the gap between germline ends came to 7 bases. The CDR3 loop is CASSSGYYEQYF. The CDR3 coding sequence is TGTGCCAGCAGTTCGGGATACTACGAGCAGTACTTC.

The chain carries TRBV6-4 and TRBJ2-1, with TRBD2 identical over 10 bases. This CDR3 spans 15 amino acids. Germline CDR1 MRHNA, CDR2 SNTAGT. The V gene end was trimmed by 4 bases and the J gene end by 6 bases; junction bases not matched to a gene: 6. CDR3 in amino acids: CASSGLAGVFNEQFF. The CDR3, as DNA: TGTGCCAGCAGTGGTCTAGCGGGGGTTTTCAATGAGCAGTTCTTC.

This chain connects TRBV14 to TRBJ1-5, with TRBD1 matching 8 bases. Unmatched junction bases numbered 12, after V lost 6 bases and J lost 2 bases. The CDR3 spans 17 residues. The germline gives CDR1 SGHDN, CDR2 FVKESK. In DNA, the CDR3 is TGTGCCAGCAGACAGGGACAGGCCCTCGGCGGCAATCAGCCCCAGCATTTT. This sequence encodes CASRQGQALGGNQPQHF.

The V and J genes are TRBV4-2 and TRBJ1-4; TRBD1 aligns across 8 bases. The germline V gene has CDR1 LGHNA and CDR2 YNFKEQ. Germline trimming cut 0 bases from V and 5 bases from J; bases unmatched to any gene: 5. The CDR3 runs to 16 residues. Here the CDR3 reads CASSQDAQGANEKLFF. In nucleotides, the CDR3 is TGTGCCAGCAGCCAAGATGCCCAGGGGGCGAATGAAAAACTGTTTTTT.

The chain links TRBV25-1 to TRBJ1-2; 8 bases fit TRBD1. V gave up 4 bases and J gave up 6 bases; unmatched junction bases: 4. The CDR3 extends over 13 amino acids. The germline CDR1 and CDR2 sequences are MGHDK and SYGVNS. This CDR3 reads CASSVRGLNGYTF. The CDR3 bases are TGTGCCAGCAGTGTCAGGGGGCTTAATGGCTACACCTTC.

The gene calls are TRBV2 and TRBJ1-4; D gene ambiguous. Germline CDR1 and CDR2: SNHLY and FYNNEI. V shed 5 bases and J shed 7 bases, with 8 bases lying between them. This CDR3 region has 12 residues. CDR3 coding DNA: TGTGCCAGCAGTCGCGGAGCTGAAAAACTGTTTTTT. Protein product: CASSRGAEKLFF.

The CDR3 here is CASSYITSGSNYGYTF. The CDR3 DNA is TGTGCCAGCAGTTACATCACTTCAGGGTCCAACTATGGCTACACCTTC. The V call is TRBV6-2 or TRBV6-3, the J call TRBJ1-2; TRBD1 might be the D (5 bases). The ends were cut back, 2 bases at V and 2 bases at J, with 15 bases in the middle. This CDR3 region has 16 residues. Germline V gene sequence: CDR1 MNHEY, CDR2 SVGEGT.

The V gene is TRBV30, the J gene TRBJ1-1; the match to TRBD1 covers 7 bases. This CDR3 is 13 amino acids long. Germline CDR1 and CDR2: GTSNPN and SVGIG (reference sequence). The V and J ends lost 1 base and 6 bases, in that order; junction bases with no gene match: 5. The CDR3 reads CAWSETGVSEAFF. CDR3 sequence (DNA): TGTGCCTGGAGTGAAACAGGGGTCTCTGAAGCTTTCTTT. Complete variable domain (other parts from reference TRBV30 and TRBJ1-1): SQTIHQWPATLVQPVGSPLSLECTVEGTSNPNLYWYRQAAGRGLQLLFYSVGIGQISSEVPQNLSASRPQDRQFILSSKKLLLSDSGFYLCAWSETGVSEAFFGQGTRLTVV.

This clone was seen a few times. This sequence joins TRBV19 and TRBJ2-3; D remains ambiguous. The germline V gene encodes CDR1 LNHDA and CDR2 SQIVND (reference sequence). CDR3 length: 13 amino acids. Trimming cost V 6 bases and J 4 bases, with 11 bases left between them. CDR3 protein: CASSIGRADTQYF. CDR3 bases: TGTGCCAGTAGCATTGGACGCGCAGATACGCAGTATTTT.

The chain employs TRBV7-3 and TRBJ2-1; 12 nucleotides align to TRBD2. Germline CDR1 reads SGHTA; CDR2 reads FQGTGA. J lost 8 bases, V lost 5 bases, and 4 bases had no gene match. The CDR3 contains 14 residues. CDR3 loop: CASSPTSGRDEQFF. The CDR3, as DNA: TGTGCCAGCAGCCCGACTAGCGGGAGAGATGAGCAGTTCTTC. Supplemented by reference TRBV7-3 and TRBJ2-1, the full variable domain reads GAGVSQTPSNKVTEKGKYVELRCDPISGHTALYWYRQSLGQGPEFLIYFQGTGAADDSGLPNDRFFAVRPEGSVSTLKIQRTERGDSAVYLCASSPTSGRDEQFFGPGTRLTVL.

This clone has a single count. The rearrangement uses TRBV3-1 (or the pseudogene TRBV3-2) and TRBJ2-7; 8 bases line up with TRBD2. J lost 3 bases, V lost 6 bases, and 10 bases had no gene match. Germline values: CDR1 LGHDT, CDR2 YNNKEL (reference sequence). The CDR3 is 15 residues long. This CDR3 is CASRSGKRGHYEQYF. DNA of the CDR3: TGTGCCAGCAGAAGTGGGAAGCGGGGGCACTACGAGCAGTACTTC.

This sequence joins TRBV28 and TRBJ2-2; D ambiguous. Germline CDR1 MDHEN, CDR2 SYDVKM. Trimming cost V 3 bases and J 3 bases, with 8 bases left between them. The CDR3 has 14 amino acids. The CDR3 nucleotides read TGTGCCAGCAGTTTGATCAGATACACCGGGGAGCTGTTTTTT. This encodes CASSLIRYTGELFF.

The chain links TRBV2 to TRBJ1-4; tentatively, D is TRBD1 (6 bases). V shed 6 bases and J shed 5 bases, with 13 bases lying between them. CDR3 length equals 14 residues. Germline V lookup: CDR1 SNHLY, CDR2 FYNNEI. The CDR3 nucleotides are TGTGCCAGCAGAGTCCAGGGGAACAATGAAAAACTGTTTTTT. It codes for CASRVQGNNEKLFF. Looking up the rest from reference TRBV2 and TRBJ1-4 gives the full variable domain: EPEVTQTPSHQVTQMGQEVILRCVPISNHLYFYWYRQILGQKVEFLVSFYNNEISEKSEIFDDQFSVERPDGSNFTLKIRSTKLEDSAMYFCASRVQGNNEKLFFGSGTQLSVL.

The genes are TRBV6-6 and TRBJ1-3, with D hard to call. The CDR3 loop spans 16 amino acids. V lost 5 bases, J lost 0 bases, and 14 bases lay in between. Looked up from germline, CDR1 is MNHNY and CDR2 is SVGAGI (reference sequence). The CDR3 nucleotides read TGTGCCAGCAGTCGTACTGGGCCGAACTCTGGAAACACCATATATTTT. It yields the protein CASSRTGPNSGNTIYF.

Written as DNA, the CDR3 is TGTGCCAGCAGTTACTGGGGAGGGTTGGATGGCTACACCTTC. It yields the protein CASSYWGGLDGYTF. The gene calls are TRBV6-5 and TRBJ1-2; no clear D gene. CDR3 length: 14 amino acids. Germline CDR1 and CDR2: MNHEY and SVGAGI. V was pared by 1 base and J by 6 bases, with 12 bases between.

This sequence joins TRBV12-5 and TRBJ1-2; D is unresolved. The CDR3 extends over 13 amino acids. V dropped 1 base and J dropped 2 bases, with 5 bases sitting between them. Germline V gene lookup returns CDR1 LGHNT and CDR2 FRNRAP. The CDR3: CASGLEGNYGYTF. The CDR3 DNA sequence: TGTGCTAGTGGTTTGGAGGGCAACTATGGCTACACCTTC.

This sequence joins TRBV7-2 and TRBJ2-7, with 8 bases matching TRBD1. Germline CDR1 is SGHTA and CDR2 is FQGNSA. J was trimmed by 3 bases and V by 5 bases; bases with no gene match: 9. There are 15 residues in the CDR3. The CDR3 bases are TGTGCCAGCAGCCAAGGACAGGGATACTTCTACGAGCAGTACTTC. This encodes CASSQGQGYFYEQYF.